This T cell receptor beta chain was identified in a study of T cells in narcolepsy. Study as a whole: Enrolled donors included narcolepsy type 1 or type 2 patients and healthy controls.

General observations from the study: Autoreactive clonotypes reportedly recurred in blood of same and different patients, not controls.

Comment on this clone: The antigen is undetermined.

Assay: immunoSEQ multiplex PCR; the TCRdb copy retains only in-frame clones and omits some. The repertoire has 25,000 to 35,000 clones, 70% to 80% of them found once; the top ten carry 6% to 7%. This clonotype was sampled from a human donor in good health. Material for sequencing was memory (CD45RA-) CD4+ T cells from blood.

This CDR3 is CASSSYRGSGLAASYEQYF. CDR3 nucleotides: TGTGCCAGCAGCTCTTACAGAGGATCCGGACTAGCGGCCTCCTACGAGCAGTACTTC. The V call is TRBV5-5, the J call TRBJ2-7, with 10 nucleotides matching TRBD2. The V and J ends lost 3 bases and 0 bases, in that order; junction bases with no gene match: 15. The CDR3 covers 19 residues. Germline V gene sequence: CDR1 SGHKS, CDR2 YYEKEE (reference sequence).